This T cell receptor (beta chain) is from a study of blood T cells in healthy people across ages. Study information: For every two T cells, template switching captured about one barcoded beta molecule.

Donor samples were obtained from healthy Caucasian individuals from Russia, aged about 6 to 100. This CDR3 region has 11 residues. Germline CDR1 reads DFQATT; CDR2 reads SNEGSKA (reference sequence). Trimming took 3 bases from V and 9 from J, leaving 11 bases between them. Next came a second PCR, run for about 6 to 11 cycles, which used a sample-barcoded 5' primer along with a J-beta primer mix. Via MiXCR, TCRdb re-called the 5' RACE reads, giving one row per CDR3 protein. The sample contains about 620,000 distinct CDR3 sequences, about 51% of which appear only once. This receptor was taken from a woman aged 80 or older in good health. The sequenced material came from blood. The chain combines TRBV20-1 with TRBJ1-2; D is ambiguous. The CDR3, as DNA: TGCAGTGCTAGGACGGCCGATAGCTACACCTTC. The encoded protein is CSARTADSYTF.